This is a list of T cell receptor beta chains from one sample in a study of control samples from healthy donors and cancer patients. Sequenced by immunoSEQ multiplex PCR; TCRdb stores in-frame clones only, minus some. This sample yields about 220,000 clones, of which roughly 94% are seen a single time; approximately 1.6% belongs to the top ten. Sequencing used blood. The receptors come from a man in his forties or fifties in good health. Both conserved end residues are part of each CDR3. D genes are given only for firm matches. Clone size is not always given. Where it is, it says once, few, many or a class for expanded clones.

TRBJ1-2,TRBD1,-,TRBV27,CASSTPGTAFGYTF,TGTGCCAGCAGTACCCCCGGGACAGCCTTCGGCTACACCTTC
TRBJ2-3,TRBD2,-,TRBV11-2,CASSSGLAGGTDTQYF,TGTGCCAGCAGCTCGGGACTAGCGGGGGGCACAGATACGCAGTATTTT
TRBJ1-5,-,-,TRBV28,CASSDATGTLGNQPQHF,TGTGCCAGCAGCGACGCGACCGGGACCCTAGGGAATCAGCCCCAGCATTTT
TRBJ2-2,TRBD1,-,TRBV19,CASRDRAGGELFF,TGTGCCAGTAGAGACAGGGCTGGCGGGGAGCTGTTTTTT
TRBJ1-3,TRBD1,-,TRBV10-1,CASSGQGTGNTIYF,TGCGCCAGCAGCGGACAGGGAACCGGAAACACCATATATTTT
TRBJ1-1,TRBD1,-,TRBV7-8,CASSQTGPEAFF,TGTGCCAGCAGCCAGACAGGGCCTGAAGCTTTCTTT
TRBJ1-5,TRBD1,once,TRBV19,CASCRDRGFQPQHF,TGTGCCAGTTGCCGGGACAGGGGCTTTCAGCCCCAGCATTTT
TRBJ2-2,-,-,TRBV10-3,CAISQNENTGELFF,TGTGCCATCAGTCAGAATGAGAACACCGGGGAGCTGTTTTTT
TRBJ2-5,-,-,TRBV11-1,CASTSGGVAQETQYF,TGTGCCAGCACCTCCGGTGGGGTAGCGCAAGAGACCCAGTACTTC
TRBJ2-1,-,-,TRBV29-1,CSGKSSGGEQFF,TGCAGTGGCAAATCCAGCGGAGGTGAGCAGTTCTTC
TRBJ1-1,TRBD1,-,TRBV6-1,CASREQGARGNTEAFF,TGTGCCAGCAGAGAACAGGGGGCGCGAGGGAACACTGAAGCTTTCTTT
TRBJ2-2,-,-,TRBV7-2,CASSLMGHTDTGELFF,TGTGCCAGCAGCTTAATGGGACATACTGACACCGGGGAGCTGTTTTTT
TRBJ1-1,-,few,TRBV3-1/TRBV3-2,CASSLGANTEAFF,TGTGCCAGCAGCCTTGGAGCGAACACTGAAGCTTTCTTT
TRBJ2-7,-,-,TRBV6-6,CASSYLPRGYEQYF,TGTGCCAGCAGTTACTTGCCCAGGGGCTACGAGCAGTACTTC
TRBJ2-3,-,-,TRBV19,CASEGTPYTQYF,TGTGCCAGCGAAGGGACTCCCTATACGCAGTATTTT
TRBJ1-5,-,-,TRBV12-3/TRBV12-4,CASSPHPGQPQHF,TGTGCCAGCAGTCCCCACCCGGGGCAGCCCCAGCATTTT
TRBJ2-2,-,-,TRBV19,CASRTGTLRGELFF,TGTGCCAGTAGAACCGGGACCTTGAGGGGGGAGCTGTTTTTT
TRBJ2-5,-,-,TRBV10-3,CAISEPPQETQYF,TGTGCCATCAGTGAACCTCCTCAAGAGACCCAGTACTTC
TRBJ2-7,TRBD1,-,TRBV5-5,CASSFTFGTGAYEQYF,TGTGCCAGCAGCTTTACCTTCGGGACAGGGGCCTACGAGCAGTACTTC
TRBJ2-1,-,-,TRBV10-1,CASSDQGTEQFF,TGCGCCAGCAGTGATCAGGGGACCGAGCAGTTCTTC
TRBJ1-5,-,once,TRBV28,CASSWVGAGQPQHF,TGTGCCAGCAGCTGGGTGGGGGCTGGTCAGCCCCAGCATTTT
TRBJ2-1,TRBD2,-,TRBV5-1,CASSLGAGGYNEQFF,TGCGCCAGCAGCTTGGGGGCGGGGGGGTACAATGAGCAGTTCTTC
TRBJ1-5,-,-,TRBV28,CASSLLSGTFSNQPQHF,TGTGCCAGCAGTTTATTATCGGGGACGTTTAGCAATCAGCCCCAGCATTTT
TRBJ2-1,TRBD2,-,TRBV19,CASSPRTSGSSYNEQFF,TGTGCCAGTAGTCCTCGGACTAGCGGTTCTTCCTACAATGAGCAGTTCTTC
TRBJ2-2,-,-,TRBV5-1,CASSSGTTNTGELFF,TGCGCCAGCAGCTCCGGGACAACGAACACCGGGGAGCTGTTTTTT
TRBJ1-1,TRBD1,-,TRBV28,CASSRTGWDTEAFF,TGTGCCAGCAGTAGGACAGGGTGGGACACTGAAGCTTTCTTT
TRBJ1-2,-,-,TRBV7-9,CASSFGQNYGYTF,TGTGCCAGCAGCTTTGGGCAGAATTATGGCTACACCTTC
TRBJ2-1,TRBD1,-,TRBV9,CASSLSGTGYNEQFF,TGTGCCAGCAGCCTGTCCGGGACAGGGTACAATGAGCAGTTCTTC
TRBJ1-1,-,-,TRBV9,CASSVVLGNTEAFF,TGTGCCAGCAGCGTAGTATTAGGGAACACTGAAGCTTTCTTT
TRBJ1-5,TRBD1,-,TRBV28,CASSLFQGALNQPQHF,TGTGCCAGCAGTTTATTCCAGGGGGCGCTGAATCAGCCCCAGCATTTT
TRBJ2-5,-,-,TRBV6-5,CASSFISTQETQYF,TGTGCCAGCAGTTTTATAAGTACCCAAGAGACCCAGTACTTC
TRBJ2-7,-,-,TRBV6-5,CASRFRKTYEQYF,TGTGCCAGCAGATTTCGTAAAACCTACGAGCAGTACTTC
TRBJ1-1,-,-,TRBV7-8,CASSLGQYTEAFF,TGTGCCAGCAGCTTAGGTCAGTACACTGAAGCTTTCTTT
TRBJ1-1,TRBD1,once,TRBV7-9,CASLGSGGDGREAFF,TGTGCCAGCCTGGGATCAGGGGGCGATGGGAGGGAAGCTTTCTTT
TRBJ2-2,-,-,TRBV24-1,CATSDRPGELFF,TGTGCCACCTCTGACAGGCCCGGGGAGCTGTTTTTT
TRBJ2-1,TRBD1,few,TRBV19,CASSRLGQGRMDEQFF,TGTGCCAGTAGTAGGCTTGGACAGGGTAGGATGGATGAGCAGTTCTTC
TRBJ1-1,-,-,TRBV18,CASSVGGDGEAFF,TGTGCCAGCTCAGTTGGAGGGGATGGGGAAGCTTTCTTT
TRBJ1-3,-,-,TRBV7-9,CASQSLGARASGNTIYF,TGTGCCAGCCAATCCCTGGGCGCCAGGGCCTCTGGAAACACCATATATTTT
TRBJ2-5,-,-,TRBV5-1,CASSLATQEETQYF,TGCGCCAGCAGCTTGGCAACACAGGAAGAGACCCAGTACTTC
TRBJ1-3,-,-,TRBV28,CASSPSASGNTIYF,TGTGCCAGCAGTCCTTCAGCGTCTGGAAACACCATATATTTT
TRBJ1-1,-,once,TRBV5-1,CASSLGRNTEAFF,TGCGCCAGCAGCTTGGGTAGAAACACTGAAGCTTTCTTT
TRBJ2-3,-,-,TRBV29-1,CSSGTDTQYF,TGCAGCTCGGGAACAGATACGCAGTATTTT
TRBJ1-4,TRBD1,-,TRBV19,CASSMVGQGTQEKLFF,TGTGCCAGTAGTATGGTGGGACAGGGGACGCAGGAAAAACTGTTTTTT
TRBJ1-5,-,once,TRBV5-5,CASSLSGTSVVGQPQHF,TGTGCCAGCAGCTTGTCGGGCACGTCGGTAGTCGGTCAGCCCCAGCATTTT
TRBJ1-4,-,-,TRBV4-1,CASSQGSKATNEKLFF,TGCGCCAGCAGCCAAGGTTCTAAAGCAACTAATGAAAAACTGTTTTTT
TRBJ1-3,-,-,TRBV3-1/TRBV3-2,CASSHRWRLAGNTIYF,TGTGCCAGCAGCCACCGGTGGAGGCTCGCTGGAAACACCATATATTTT
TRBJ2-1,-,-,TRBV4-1,CASSQERAGATYNEQFF,TGCGCCAGCAGCCAAGAAAGGGCGGGGGCCACCTACAATGAGCAGTTCTTC
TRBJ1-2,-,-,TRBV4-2,CASSQGKGTNYGYTF,TGTGCCAGCAGCCAAGGTAAAGGGACTAACTATGGCTACACCTTC
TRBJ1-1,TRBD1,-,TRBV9,CASSRRQGPTEAFF,TGTGCCAGCAGCCGGAGACAGGGGCCGACTGAAGCTTTCTTT
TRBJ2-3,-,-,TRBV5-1,CASSLEGRGGTDTQYF,TGCGCCAGCAGCTTGGAGGGGCGGGGAGGCACAGATACGCAGTATTTT